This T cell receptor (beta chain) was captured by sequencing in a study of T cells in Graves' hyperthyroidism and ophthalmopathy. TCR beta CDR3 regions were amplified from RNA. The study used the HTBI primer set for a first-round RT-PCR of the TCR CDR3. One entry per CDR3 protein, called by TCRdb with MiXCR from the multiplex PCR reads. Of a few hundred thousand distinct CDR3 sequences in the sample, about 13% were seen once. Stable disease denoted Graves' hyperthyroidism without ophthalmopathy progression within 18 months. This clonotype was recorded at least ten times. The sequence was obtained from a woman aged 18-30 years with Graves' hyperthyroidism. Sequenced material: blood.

CDR3 sequence (DNA): TGTGCCAGCAGCCCGGGACAGGCCCTCGGGGAGACCCAGTACTTC. Protein sequence: CASSPGQALGETQYF. This rearrangement joins TRBV7-9 to TRBJ2-5; 8 positions agree with TRBD1. V lost 5 bases, J lost 5 bases, and 10 bases stayed unmatched. The CDR3 contains 15 residues. Per germline, CDR1 SEHNR and CDR2 FQNEAQ (reference sequence).